The source of this TCR beta chain is a study of T cells after yellow fever vaccination. On the study more broadly: With SMART-Seq v4 Ultra Low Input, the fractions containing low cell numbers were prepared. Notes on the study in general: Once the booster was given, most primary-vaccination clones reappeared, at approximately 97% for CD4 and over 70% for CD8. The secondary response was weaker but peaked faster, day 5 versus 15.

By 5'RACE template switching, TCR cDNA was produced, with a universal primer site and UMIs added in the process. TCRdb used MiXCR to reprocess the 5' RACE reads, holding one entry per CDR3 protein. The sample has 300,000 to 400,000 distinct CDR3 sequences; around 8.1% are singletons. Germline V gives CDR1 LGHNA, CDR2 YNFKEQ. The trim removed 4 bases at V and 4 bases at J, leaving 0 bases unmatched. The CDR3 length is 13 residues. This clonotype was seen ten or more times. Its antigen is still unknown. The starting material was PBMCs, obtained roughly 47 days after the first yellow fever vaccination. This TCR was recovered from a man between 18 and 29 years old who received the YFV17D yellow fever vaccine. The chain uses TRBV4-2 and TRBJ2-2, with TRBD2 identical over 7 bases. The CDR3 nucleotides are TGTGCCAGCAGCCGGACTAGCACCGGGGAGCTGTTTTTT. Translating gives CASSRTSTGELFF.